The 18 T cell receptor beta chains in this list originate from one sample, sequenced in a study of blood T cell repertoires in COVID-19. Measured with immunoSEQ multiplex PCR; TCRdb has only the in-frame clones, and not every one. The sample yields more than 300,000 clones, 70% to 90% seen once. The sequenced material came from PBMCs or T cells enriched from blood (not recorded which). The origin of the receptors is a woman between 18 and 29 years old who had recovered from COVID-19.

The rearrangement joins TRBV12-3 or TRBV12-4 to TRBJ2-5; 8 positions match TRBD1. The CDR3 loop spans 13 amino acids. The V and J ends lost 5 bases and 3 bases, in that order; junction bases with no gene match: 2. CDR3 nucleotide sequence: TGTGCCAGCAGTCCGGGACAGGAAGAGACCCAGTACTTC. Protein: CASSPGQEETQYF.

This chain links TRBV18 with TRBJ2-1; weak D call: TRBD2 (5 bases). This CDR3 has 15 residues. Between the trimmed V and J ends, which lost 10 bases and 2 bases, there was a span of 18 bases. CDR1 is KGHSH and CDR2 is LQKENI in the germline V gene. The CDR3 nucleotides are TGTGCCACCACCCCTAACGTCGGGGCCTACAATGAGCAGTTCTTC. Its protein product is CATTPNVGAYNEQFF.

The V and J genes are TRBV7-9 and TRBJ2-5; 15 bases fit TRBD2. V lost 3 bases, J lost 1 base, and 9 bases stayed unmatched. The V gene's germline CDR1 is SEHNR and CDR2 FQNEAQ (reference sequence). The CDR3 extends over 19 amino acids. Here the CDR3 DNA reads TGTGCCAGCAGCTTGGGGCCGGGACTAGCGGGGGGAATCCAAGAGACCCAGTACTTC. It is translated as CASSLGPGLAGGIQETQYF.

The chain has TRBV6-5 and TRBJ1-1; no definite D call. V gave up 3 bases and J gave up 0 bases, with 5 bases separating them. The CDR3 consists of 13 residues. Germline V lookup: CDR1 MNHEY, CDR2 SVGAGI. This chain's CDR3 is CASSYIVNTEAFF. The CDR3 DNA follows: TGTGCCAGCAGTTATATAGTGAACACTGAAGCTTTCTTT.

CDR3 in DNA: TGTGCCAGTAGCAAACAGGGTTACAATCAGCCCCAGCATTTT. Protein: CASSKQGYNQPQHF. The rearrangement uses TRBV19 and TRBJ1-5; TRBD1 might be the D (6 bases). Per germline, CDR1 LNHDA and CDR2 SQIVND (reference sequence). Trimming pared 6 bases from V and 3 bases from J, leaving 12 bases between. The CDR3 covers 14 residues.

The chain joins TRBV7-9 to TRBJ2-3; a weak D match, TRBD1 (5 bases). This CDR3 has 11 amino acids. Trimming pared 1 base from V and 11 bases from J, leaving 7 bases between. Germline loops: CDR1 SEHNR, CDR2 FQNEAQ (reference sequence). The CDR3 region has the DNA TGTGCCAGCAGCTTAGATGGACAGCAGTATTTT. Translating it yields CASSLDGQQYF.

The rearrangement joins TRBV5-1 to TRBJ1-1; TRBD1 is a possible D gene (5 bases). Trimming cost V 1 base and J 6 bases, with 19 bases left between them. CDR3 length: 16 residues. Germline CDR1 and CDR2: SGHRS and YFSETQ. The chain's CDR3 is CASSLTPDQGSAEAFF. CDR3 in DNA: TGCGCCAGCAGCTTGACCCCCGACCAGGGTTCGGCTGAAGCTTTCTTT.

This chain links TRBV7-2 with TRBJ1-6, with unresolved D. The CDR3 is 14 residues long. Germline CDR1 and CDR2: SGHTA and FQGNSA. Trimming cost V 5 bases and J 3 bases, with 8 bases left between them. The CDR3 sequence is CASSPGYYNSPLHF. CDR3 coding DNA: TGTGCCAGCAGCCCCGGGTACTATAATTCACCCCTCCACTTT.

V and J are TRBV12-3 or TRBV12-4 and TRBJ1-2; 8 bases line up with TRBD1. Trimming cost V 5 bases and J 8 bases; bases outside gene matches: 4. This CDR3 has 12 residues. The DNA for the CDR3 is TGTGCCAGCAGTCGACAGGGGTTGGGCTACACCTTC. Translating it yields CASSRQGLGYTF.

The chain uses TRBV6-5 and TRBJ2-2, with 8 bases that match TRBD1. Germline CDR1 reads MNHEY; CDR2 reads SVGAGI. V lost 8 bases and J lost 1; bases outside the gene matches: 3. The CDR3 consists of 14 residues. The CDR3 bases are TGTGCCAGCGCCGGGACAGGGAACACCGGGGAGCTGTTTTTT. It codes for CASAGTGNTGELFF.

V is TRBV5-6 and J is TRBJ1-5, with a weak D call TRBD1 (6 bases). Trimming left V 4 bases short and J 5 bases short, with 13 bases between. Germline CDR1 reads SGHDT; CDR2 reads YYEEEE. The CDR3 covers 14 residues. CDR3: CASSAQGKDQPQHF. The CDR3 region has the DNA TGTGCCAGCAGCGCACAGGGAAAGGATCAGCCCCAGCATTTT.

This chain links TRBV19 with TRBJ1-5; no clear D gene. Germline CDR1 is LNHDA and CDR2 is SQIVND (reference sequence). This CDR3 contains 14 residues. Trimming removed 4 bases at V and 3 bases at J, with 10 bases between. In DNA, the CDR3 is TGTGCCAGTAGTACAAACAAGTACAATCAGCCCCAGCATTTT. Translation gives CASSTNKYNQPQHF.

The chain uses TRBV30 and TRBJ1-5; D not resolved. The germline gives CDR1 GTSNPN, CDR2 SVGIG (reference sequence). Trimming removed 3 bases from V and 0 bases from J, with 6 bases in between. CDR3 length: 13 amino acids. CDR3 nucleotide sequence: TGTGCCTGGAGAACGGGTAGCAATCAGCCCCAGCATTTT. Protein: CAWRTGSNQPQHF.

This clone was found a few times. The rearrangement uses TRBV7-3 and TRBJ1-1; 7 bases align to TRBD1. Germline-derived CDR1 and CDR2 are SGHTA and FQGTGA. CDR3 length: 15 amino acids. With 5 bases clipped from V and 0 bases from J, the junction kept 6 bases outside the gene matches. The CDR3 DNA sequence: TGTGCCAGCAGCCCGAGGACAGGCTTGAACACTGAAGCTTTCTTT. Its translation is CASSPRTGLNTEAFF.

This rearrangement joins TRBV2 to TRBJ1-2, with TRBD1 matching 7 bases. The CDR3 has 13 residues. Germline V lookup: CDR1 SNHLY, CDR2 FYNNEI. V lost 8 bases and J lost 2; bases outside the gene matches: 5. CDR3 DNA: TGTGCCAGCTCGGACAGGAACAACTATGGCTACACCTTC. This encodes CASSDRNNYGYTF.

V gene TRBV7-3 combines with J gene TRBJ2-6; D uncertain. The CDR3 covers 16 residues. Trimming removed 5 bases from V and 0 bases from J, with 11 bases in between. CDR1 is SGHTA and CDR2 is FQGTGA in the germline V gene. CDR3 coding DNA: TGTGCCAGCAGCCCCCGAGAGTTCTCTGGGGCCAACGTCCTGACTTTC. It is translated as CASSPREFSGANVLTF. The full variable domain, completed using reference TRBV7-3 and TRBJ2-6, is GAGVSQTPSNKVTEKGKYVELRCDPISGHTALYWYRQSLGQGPEFLIYFQGTGAADDSGLPNDRFFAVRPEGSVSTLKIQRTERGDSAVYLCASSPREFSGANVLTFGAGSRLTVL.

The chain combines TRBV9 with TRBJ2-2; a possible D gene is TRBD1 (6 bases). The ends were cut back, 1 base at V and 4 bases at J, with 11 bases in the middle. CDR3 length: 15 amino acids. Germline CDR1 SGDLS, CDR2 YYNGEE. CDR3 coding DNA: TGTGCCAGCAGCGTAAACAGGGCGAGCACCGGGGAGCTGTTTTTT. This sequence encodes CASSVNRASTGELFF.

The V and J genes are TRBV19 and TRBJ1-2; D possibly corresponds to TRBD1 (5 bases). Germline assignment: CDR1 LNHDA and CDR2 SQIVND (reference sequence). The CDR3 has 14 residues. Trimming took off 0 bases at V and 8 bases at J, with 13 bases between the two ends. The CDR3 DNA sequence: TGTGCCAGTAGTATAGATTCAGGGTGGTACGGCTACACCTTC. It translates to CASSIDSGWYGYTF. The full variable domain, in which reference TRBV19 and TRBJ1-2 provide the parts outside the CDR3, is DGGITQSPKYLFRKEGQNVTLSCEQNLNHDAMYWYRQDPGQGLRLIYYSQIVNDFQKGDIAEGYSVSREKKESFPLTVTSAQKNPTAFYLCASSIDSGWYGYTFGSGTRLTVV.